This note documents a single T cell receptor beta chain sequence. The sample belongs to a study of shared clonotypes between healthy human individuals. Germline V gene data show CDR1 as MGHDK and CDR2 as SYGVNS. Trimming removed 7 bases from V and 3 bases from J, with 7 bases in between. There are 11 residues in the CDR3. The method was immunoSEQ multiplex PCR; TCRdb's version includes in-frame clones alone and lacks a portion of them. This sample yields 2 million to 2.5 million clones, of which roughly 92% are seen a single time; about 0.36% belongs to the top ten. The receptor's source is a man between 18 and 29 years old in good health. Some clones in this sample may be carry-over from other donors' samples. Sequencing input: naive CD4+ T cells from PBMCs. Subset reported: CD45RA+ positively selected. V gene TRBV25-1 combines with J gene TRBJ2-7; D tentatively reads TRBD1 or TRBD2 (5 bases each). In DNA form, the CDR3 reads TGTGCCAGCACTGGGGGCTACGAGCAGTACTTC. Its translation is CASTGGYEQYF.